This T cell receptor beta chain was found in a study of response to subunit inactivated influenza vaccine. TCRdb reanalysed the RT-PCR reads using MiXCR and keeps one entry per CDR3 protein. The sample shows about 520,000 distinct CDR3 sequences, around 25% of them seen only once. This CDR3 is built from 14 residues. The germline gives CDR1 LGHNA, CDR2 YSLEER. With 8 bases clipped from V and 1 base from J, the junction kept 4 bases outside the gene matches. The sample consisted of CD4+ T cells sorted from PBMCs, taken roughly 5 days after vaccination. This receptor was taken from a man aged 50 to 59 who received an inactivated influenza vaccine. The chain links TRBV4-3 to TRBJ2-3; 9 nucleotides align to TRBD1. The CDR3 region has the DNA TGCGCCAGCGGGCACAGGGGGCGCACAGATACGCAGTATTTT. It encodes CASGHRGRTDTQYF.